The 28 T cell receptor beta chains listed next were all sequenced from one sample in a study of ipilimumab plus nivolumab after autologous stem cell transplantation. Sequencing used immunoSEQ multiplex PCR; TCRdb keeps in-frame clones, though not all of them. The sample contains over 15,000 clones, roughly four fifths of which appear only once. The sequencing used PBMCs, collected in a trial of ipilimumab plus nivolumab as post-transplant consolidation. The receptors were gathered from a male donor with diffuse large B-cell lymphoma.

This chain joins TRBV9 and TRBJ1-1, with D perhaps matching TRBD1 (5 bases). This CDR3 region has 13 residues. The germline V gene has CDR1 SGDLS and CDR2 YYNGEE. V was shortened by 0 bases and J by 10 bases, with 13 bases between the two germline ends. The CDR3 coding sequence is TGTGCCAGCAGCGTAGGTTCCGGGGGGGTAGCTTTCTTT. Amino acids: CASSVGSGGVAFF.

This clone turned up a few times. The genes are TRBV19 and TRBJ1-1; no clear D. Between the trimmed V and J ends, which lost 5 bases and 2 bases, there was a span of 9 bases. CDR3 length: 13 residues. Germline CDR1 is LNHDA and CDR2 is SQIVND (reference sequence). In DNA, the CDR3 is TGTGCCAGTAGTTGGAGTGTAAACACTGAAGCTTTCTTT. Residues: CASSWSVNTEAFF.

For this clone: The junction differs from germline at one of its ends, possibly a read error. The chain joins TRBV10-3 to TRBJ2-3; no firm D call. Germline assignment: CDR1 ENHRY and CDR2 SYGVKD. The CDR3 runs 14 residues. The CDR3 spells CAIGDSGYTDTQYF. The CDR3 DNA follows: TGTGCCATCGGTGATAGTGGTTACACAGATACGCAGTATTTT.

The chain carries TRBV5-1 and TRBJ1-5; no clear D gene. Germline V gene lookup returns CDR1 SGHRS and CDR2 YFSETQ. The CDR3 contains 15 residues. The ends were cut back, 0 bases at V and 3 bases at J, with 10 bases in the middle. This CDR3 is CASSLGLGNNQPQHF. For the CDR3, the DNA is TGCGCCAGCAGCTTGGGGCTGGGAAACAATCAGCCCCAGCATTTT.

The chain recombines TRBV11-3 with TRBJ1-1, with 7 bases fitting TRBD1. The trim removed 1 base at V and 5 bases at J, leaving 7 bases unmatched. This CDR3 is 15 amino acids long. CDR1 is SGHNT, CDR2 YENEEA, per germline. The CDR3 sequence is CASSLGGTGVTEAFF. The CDR3 DNA sequence: TGTGCCAGCAGCTTAGGGGGTACAGGGGTAACTGAAGCTTTCTTT. Full variable domain (outside the CDR3, taken from reference TRBV11-3 and TRBJ1-1): EAGVVQSPRYKIIEKKQPVAFWCNPISGHNTLYWYLQNLGQGPELLIRYENEEAVDDSQLPKDRFSAERLKGVDSTLKIQPAELGDSAVYLCASSLGGTGVTEAFFGQGTRLTVV.

This clone was observed once. The chain is built from TRBV2 and TRBJ1-2; 7 positions match TRBD1. The length of the CDR3 is 14 residues. Germline V CDR1 and CDR2: SNHLY, FYNNEI. J was trimmed by 6 bases and V by 0 bases; bases with no gene match: 4. CDR3 nucleotide sequence: TGTGCCAGCAGTGAAGCGTCTACAGGGGATGGCTACACCTTC. It yields the protein CASSEASTGDGYTF.

CDR3 loop: CAISESVYTQYF. The CDR3, as DNA: TGTGCCATCAGTGAGTCGGTATATACGCAGTATTTT. The gene calls are TRBV10-3 and TRBJ2-3; no definite D call. Trimming left V 0 bases short and J 7 bases short, with 5 bases between. The CDR3 is made up of 12 amino acids. The germline V gene has CDR1 ENHRY and CDR2 SYGVKD.

This chain joins TRBV11-2 and TRBJ2-3; tentative D call: TRBD2 (6 bases). The CDR3 contains 15 residues. V dropped 5 bases and J dropped 0 bases, with 12 bases sitting between them. From germline, CDR1 is SGHAT and CDR2 FQNNGV. CDR3 loop: CASSAGPGSTDTQYF. The CDR3 DNA reads TGTGCCAGCAGCGCGGGACCAGGCAGCACAGATACGCAGTATTTT.

The V call is TRBV5-1, the J call TRBJ2-1; perhaps TRBD2 as D (6 bases). This CDR3 has 14 amino acids. V lost 4 bases and J lost 1, with 9 bases in between. Germline V lookup: CDR1 SGHRS, CDR2 YFSETQ. This chain's CDR3 is CASSPGESYNEQFF. The CDR3 DNA reads as TGCGCCAGCAGCCCGGGGGAATCCTACAATGAGCAGTTCTTC.

The V call is TRBV30, the J call TRBJ2-3; D gene unclear. Germline loops: CDR1 GTSNPN, CDR2 SVGIG (reference sequence). The CDR3 covers 12 residues. Deletions cut 2 bases from V and 7 bases from J, with 10 bases between. In DNA, the CDR3 is TGTGCCTGGAGTCCTCCCCCAAATACGCAGTATTTT. Translation: CAWSPPPNTQYF.

V and J are TRBV7-2 and TRBJ2-5; 8 bases map to TRBD2. This CDR3 is built from 16 residues. Germline CDR1 SGHTA, CDR2 FQGNSA. With V trimmed by 3 bases and J by 1 base, 7 bases remained unmatched. The CDR3 protein is CASSLISAGAQETQYF. DNA of the CDR3: TGTGCCAGCAGCTTGATTTCAGCGGGGGCCCAAGAGACCCAGTACTTC.

The chain combines TRBV13 with TRBJ1-1, with D perhaps TRBD1 (6 bases). Trimming took off 5 bases at V and 3 bases at J, with 22 bases between the two ends. This CDR3 comprises 17 residues. Germline CDR1 is PRHDT and CDR2 is FYEKMQ (reference sequence). The DNA for the CDR3 is TGTGCCAGCAGCCCGGGGGGCCTCCGACGGATGGACACTGAAGCTTTCTTT. Translated, it gives CASSPGGLRRMDTEAFF.

The V call is TRBV5-1, the J call TRBJ1-2, with a tentative D call TRBD1 (6 bases). The V end was cut by 1 base, the J end by 8 bases, with 18 bases between. This CDR3 region has 15 residues. Germline lookup yields CDR1 SGHRS and CDR2 YFSETQ. The CDR3 sequence: CASSLSEGGALGYTF. Written as DNA, the CDR3 is TGCGCCAGCAGCTTGTCGGAGGGGGGGGCCCTCGGCTACACCTTC.

This chain uses TRBV6-6 with TRBJ1-2; D remains unclear. V was pared by 8 bases and J by 4 bases, with 14 bases between. The CDR3 extends over 13 amino acids. CDR1 MNHNY and CDR2 SVGAGI come from the germline V gene (reference sequence). Here the CDR3 reads CASRAGRSYGYTF. The DNA for the CDR3 is TGTGCCAGCCGGGCGGGCAGGAGCTATGGCTACACCTTC.

This clone was seen a handful of times. This chain joins TRBV7-3 and TRBJ2-1; D unresolved. Trimming left V 3 bases short and J 9 bases short, with 6 bases between. This CDR3 comprises 11 residues. Germline V gene lookup returns CDR1 SGHTA and CDR2 FQGTGA. Here the CDR3 DNA reads TGTGCCAGCAGCTTGGGCGTTGAGCAGTTCTTC. Translated, it gives CASSLGVEQFF.

This chain joins TRBV7-8 and TRBJ1-5; D not resolved. V was trimmed by 2 bases and J by 2 bases, leaving 13 bases between them. CDR3 length equals 16 residues. CDR1 and CDR2 (germline): SGHVS, FQNEAQ. The CDR3 nucleotides are TGTGCCAGCAGCTTACAGCCCGGTCGTGGCAATCAGCCCCAGCATTTT. Translating it yields CASSLQPGRGNQPQHF.

The chain is built from TRBV6-4 and TRBJ2-1; possibly TRBD1 or TRBD2 for D (5 bases each). This CDR3 is 13 amino acids long. V was pared by 2 bases and J by 4 bases, with 6 bases between. Germline V gene lookup returns CDR1 MRHNA and CDR2 SNTAGT. CDR3: CASSDGGYNEQFF. The CDR3 DNA reads TGTGCCAGCAGTGACGGGGGTTACAATGAGCAGTTCTTC.

The sample holds one count of this clone. The chain carries TRBV9 and TRBJ2-3, with TRBD1 matching over 8 bases. CDR3 size: 13 residues. Germline V lookup: CDR1 SGDLS, CDR2 YYNGEE. V lost 2 bases to trimming and J lost 6 bases; unmatched junction nucleotides: 2. This CDR3 is CASSVRDRDTQYF. CDR3 DNA sequence: TGTGCCAGCAGCGTTAGGGACAGGGATACGCAGTATTTT.

The V and J genes are TRBV6-6 and TRBJ1-2; D not resolved. The CDR3 is 12 amino acids. V was shortened by 5 bases and J by 4 bases, with 8 bases between the two germline ends. Germline V CDR1 and CDR2: MNHNY, SVGAGI (reference sequence). DNA of the CDR3: TGTGCCAGCAGTCTAGGCCCCTATGGCTACACCTTC. Protein product: CASSLGPYGYTF.

This clone was detected a few times. The chain uses TRBV11-2 and TRBJ2-3; D tentatively reads TRBD1 or TRBD2 (6 bases each). CDR3 size: 15 residues. Per the germline V gene, CDR1 is SGHAT and CDR2 is FQNNGV. The V end lost 2 bases, the J end lost 3 bases, and 12 bases lay between the germline ends. CDR3 nucleotides: TGTGCCAGCAGCTTAAAGGGGGGCTCAACAGATACGCAGTATTTT. This encodes CASSLKGGSTDTQYF.

This sequence joins TRBV7-9 and TRBJ1-2; no clear D. This CDR3 has 15 amino acids. V was shortened by 5 bases and J by 2 bases, with 15 bases between the two germline ends. In germline, CDR1 is SEHNR, CDR2 FQNEAQ (reference sequence). The CDR3 loop reads CASSQSDLGNYGYTF. CDR3 DNA sequence: TGTGCCAGCAGCCAATCGGACTTGGGGAACTATGGCTACACCTTC.

J is TRBJ2-7 and V is TRBV5-6; D unresolved. Germline lookup yields CDR1 SGHDT and CDR2 YYEEEE. V was pared by 4 bases and J by 6 bases, with 11 bases between. The CDR3 loop spans 12 amino acids. The CDR3 bases are TGTGCCAGCAGCAGGGCGAATACCGAGCAGTACTTC. Translated, it gives CASSRANTEQYF.

This clone was counted a single time. This sequence joins TRBV7-9 and TRBJ2-3; D gene uncertain. This CDR3 has 16 amino acids. The germline V gene has CDR1 SEHNR and CDR2 FQNEAQ (reference sequence). Between the trimmed V and J ends, which lost 5 bases and 2 bases, there was a span of 17 bases. The CDR3 here is CASSVTTPTPTDTQYF. The CDR3 region has the DNA TGTGCCAGCAGCGTTACAACGCCGACGCCCACAGATACGCAGTATTTT.

The V call is TRBV19, the J call TRBJ2-1, with TRBD2 identical over 11 bases. J gave up 4 bases and V 4 bases, and 9 bases lay outside the gene matches. Germline-derived CDR1 and CDR2 are LNHDA and SQIVND (reference sequence). The CDR3 is 17 amino acids. CDR3 nucleotides: TGTGCCAGTAGTAAGTCAACTAGCGGGGGAATATACAATGAGCAGTTCTTC. This gives the protein CASSKSTSGGIYNEQFF. Drawing the rest from reference TRBV19 and TRBJ2-1, the complete variable domain is DGGITQSPKYLFRKEGQNVTLSCEQNLNHDAMYWYRQDPGQGLRLIYYSQIVNDFQKGDIAEGYSVSREKKESFPLTVTSAQKNPTAFYLCASSKSTSGGIYNEQFFGPGTRLTVL.

Only one count was recorded for this clone. The gene calls are TRBV27 and TRBJ2-7; no definite D call. V lost 4 bases, J lost 4 bases, and 26 bases lay in between. CDR1 and CDR2 (germline): MNHEY, SMNVEV (reference sequence). The CDR3 length is 18 residues. The CDR3 loop reads CASSSPRSFAPIPYEQYF. In DNA form, the CDR3 reads TGTGCCAGCAGTTCCCCGAGGTCCTTTGCCCCCATTCCTTACGAGCAGTACTTC.

This sequence joins TRBV2 and TRBJ2-5; D is perhaps TRBD1 or TRBD2 (5 bases each). The CDR3 length is 15 residues. V shed 0 bases and J shed 2 bases, with 10 bases lying between them. The germline gives CDR1 SNHLY, CDR2 FYNNEI. CDR3 DNA sequence: TGTGCCAGCAGTGAAGCGGGACCGATTCAAGAGACCCAGTACTTC. It codes for CASSEAGPIQETQYF.

The chain employs TRBV14 and TRBJ1-4; no definite D call. The CDR3 sequence is 15 residues long. V was trimmed by 2 bases and J by 3 bases, leaving 10 bases between them. The germline gives CDR1 SGHDN, CDR2 FVKESK. In DNA form, the CDR3 reads TGTGCCAGCAGCCAACATGGCGGGTCTAATGAAAAACTGTTTTTT. Translated, it gives CASSQHGGSNEKLFF.

V and J are TRBV11-2 and TRBJ2-1; the D gene could be TRBD1 or TRBD2 (6 bases each). CDR1 is SGHAT, CDR2 FQNNGV, per germline. This CDR3 is 16 amino acids long. Trimming pared 7 bases from V and 4 bases from J, leaving 20 bases between. The CDR3 sequence is CASTPSKGEEYNEQFF. DNA for the CDR3: TGTGCCAGCACCCCTTCAAAGGGGGAGGAGTACAATGAGCAGTTCTTC.